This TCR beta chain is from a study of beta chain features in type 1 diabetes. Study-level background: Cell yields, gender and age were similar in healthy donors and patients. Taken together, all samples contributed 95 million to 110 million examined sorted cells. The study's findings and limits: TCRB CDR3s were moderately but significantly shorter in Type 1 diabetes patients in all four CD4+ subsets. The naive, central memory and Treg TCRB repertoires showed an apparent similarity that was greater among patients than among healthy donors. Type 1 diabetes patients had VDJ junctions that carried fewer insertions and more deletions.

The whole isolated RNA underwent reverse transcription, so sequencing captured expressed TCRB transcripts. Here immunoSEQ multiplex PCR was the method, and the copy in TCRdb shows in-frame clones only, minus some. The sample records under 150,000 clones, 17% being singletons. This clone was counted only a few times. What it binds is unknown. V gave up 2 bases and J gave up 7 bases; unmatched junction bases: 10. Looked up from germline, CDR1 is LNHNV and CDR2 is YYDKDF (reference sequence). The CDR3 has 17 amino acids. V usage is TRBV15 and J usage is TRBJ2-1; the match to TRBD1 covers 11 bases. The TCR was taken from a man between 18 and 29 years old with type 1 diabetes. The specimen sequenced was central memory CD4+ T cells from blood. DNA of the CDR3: TGTGCCACCAGCAGACGACCCGGGGACAGGGGGTATAATGAGCAGTTCTTC. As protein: CATSRRPGDRGYNEQFF.